These 17 T cell receptor beta chains share one sample of origin, sequenced in a study of CD8 T cells in ankylosing spondylitis. Antigens for these TCRs are unknown. One entry per CDR3 protein results from TCRdb running MiXCR on the 5' RACE reads. The repertoire consists of 700,000 to 850,000 distinct CDR3 sequences, with about 12% occurring once and the leading ten covering 0.51%. Notes on the study in general: Among TCR beta sequences, a motif of roughly 8 highly homologous variants appeared characteristic of ankylosing spondylitis blood.

Material: blood, either unsorted or a sorted T cell fraction (not recorded which). Receptors were obtained from a male donor with ankylosing spondylitis.

This clonotype has just one count. The rearrangement links TRBV7-9 to TRBJ2-2; possible D gene TRBD1, 6 bases. Germline loops: CDR1 SEHNR, CDR2 FQNEAQ (reference sequence). This CDR3 is built from 16 residues. V was shortened by 4 bases and J by 4 bases, with 16 bases between the two germline ends. This chain's CDR3 is CASSYTQGLGTGELFF. CDR3 coding DNA: TGTGCCAGCAGCTACACACAGGGATTGGGCACCGGGGAGCTGTTTTTT.

The gene calls are TRBV11-2 and TRBJ2-7; TRBD2 matches at 12 bases. Germline V lookup: CDR1 SGHAT, CDR2 FQNNGV. The CDR3 loop spans 18 amino acids. V lost 1 base, J lost 5 bases, and 12 bases stayed unmatched. CDR3 nucleotides: TGTGCCAGCAGCTTAGGTCTGAGGACTAGCGGGAATGGCAACGAGCAGTACTTC. This codes for CASSLGLRTSGNGNEQYF.

V usage is TRBV5-1 and J usage is TRBJ1-6; maybe TRBD1 (6 bases). The CDR3 is 14 residues long. V was shortened by 7 bases and J by 12 bases, with 20 bases between the two germline ends. Germline values: CDR1 SGHRS, CDR2 YFSETQ. The CDR3 sequence: CASSRGGTKEPLHF. The CDR3 bases are TGCGCCAGCTCACGGGGGGGGACAAAGGAACCCCTCCACTTT.

The chain couples TRBV5-1 to TRBJ2-5; D is possibly TRBD2 (5 bases). The germline V gene has CDR1 SGHRS and CDR2 YFSETQ. Trimming stripped 3 bases from V and 3 bases from J, with 9 bases between. CDR3 length equals 13 residues. Here the CDR3 DNA reads TGCGCCAGCAGCTCGGACGGGAAAGAGACCCAGTACTTC. Encoded protein: CASSSDGKETQYF.

This clonotype was counted a few times. This chain connects TRBV3-1 to TRBJ1-3; D is uncertain. The V gene lost 4 bases and the J gene lost 0 bases, with 10 bases spanning the gap. There are 15 residues in the CDR3. Germline CDR1 LGHDT, CDR2 YNNKEL (reference sequence). The CDR3 sequence is CASSRESPSGNTIYF. In DNA form, the CDR3 reads TGTGCCAGCAGCCGGGAGAGTCCCTCTGGAAACACCATATATTTT.

This clonotype was seen repeatedly, ten times or more. V is TRBV5-1 and J is TRBJ2-3, with TRBD2 as a possible D gene (6 bases). This CDR3 spans 14 amino acids. The V gene lost 7 bases and the J gene lost 3 bases, with 15 bases spanning the gap. Germline-derived CDR1 and CDR2 are SGHRS and YFSETQ. The CDR3 DNA follows: TGCGCCAGCCGCACCCACGCGGGAACAGATACGCAGTATTTT. This gives the protein CASRTHAGTDTQYF.

V is TRBV25-1 and J is TRBJ2-3; TRBD2 might be the D (6 bases). CDR3 size: 13 residues. In germline, CDR1 is MGHDK, CDR2 SYGVNS. V was shortened by 7 bases and J by 2 bases, with 10 bases between the two germline ends. DNA for the CDR3: TGTGCCAGCACAAGGGGACTCACAGATACGCAGTATTTT. Residues: CASTRGLTDTQYF.

At least ten counts were recorded for this clonotype. The chain joins TRBV7-2 to TRBJ1-1; possibly TRBD1 for D (5 bases). Germline lookup yields CDR1 SGHTA and CDR2 FQGNSA. The CDR3 consists of 13 residues. V was trimmed by 6 bases and J by 2 bases, leaving 10 bases between them. DNA for the CDR3: TGTGCCAGCAGTCGGGGCAGCAACACTGAAGCTTTCTTT. It translates to CASSRGSNTEAFF.

The V and J genes are TRBV20-1 and TRBJ1-2; D unresolved. V lost 1 base to trimming and J lost 6 bases, with 9 bases between them. The CDR3 has 12 residues. CDR1 and CDR2 from the germline V gene are DFQATT and SNEGSKA (reference sequence). The chain's CDR3 is CSARGGANGYTF. The DNA of the CDR3 is TGCAGTGCTAGAGGGGGAGCTAATGGCTACACCTTC.

The chain joins TRBV20-1 to TRBJ2-3; either TRBD1 or TRBD2 may supply D (5 bases each). The germline gives CDR1 DFQATT, CDR2 SNEGSKA (reference sequence). Between the trimmed V and J ends, which lost 8 bases and 2 bases, there was a span of 14 bases. This CDR3 comprises 13 residues. The CDR3 sequence is CSTGDASTDTQYF. CDR3 DNA sequence: TGCAGTACTGGGGACGCCTCCACAGATACGCAGTATTTT.

The table lists this clonotype with a few counts. DNA for the CDR3: TGTGCCAGCTCACCATCTAGCGGTTACGAGCAGTACTTC. Translated, it gives CASSPSSGYEQYF. The chain is built from TRBV18 and TRBJ2-7; 7 positions agree with TRBD2. Germline-derived CDR1 and CDR2 are KGHSH and LQKENI. This CDR3 spans 13 amino acids. J lost 4 bases, V lost 2 bases, and 2 bases had no gene match.

CDR3 amino acids: CASSPSTGYTF. The CDR3 region has the DNA TGTGCCAGCAGTCCGTCGACTGGCTACACCTTC. This sequence joins TRBV6-2 or TRBV6-3 and TRBJ1-2, with D unclear. CDR3 length equals 11 residues. Germline V gene data show CDR1 as MNHEY and CDR2 as SVGEGT. Between the trimmed V and J ends, which lost 5 bases and 7 bases, there was a span of 8 bases.

In its sample, this clonotype was seen many times. The chain combines TRBV20-1 with TRBJ2-5; possible D gene TRBD2, 5 bases. V was shortened by 2 bases and J by 5 bases, with 12 bases between the two germline ends. This CDR3 spans 13 amino acids. Germline assignment: CDR1 DFQATT and CDR2 SNEGSKA (reference sequence). The CDR3 nucleotides read TGCAGTGCTAGAAACCTAGCCGGTGAGACCCAGTACTTC. Translating it yields CSARNLAGETQYF.

The V call is TRBV6-5, the J call TRBJ2-2; D is perhaps TRBD2 (5 bases). This CDR3 comprises 15 residues. Germline CDR1 is MNHEY and CDR2 is SVGAGI. The V end lost 0 bases, the J end lost 7 bases, and 12 bases lay between the germline ends. CDR3 region: CASSYSGPLGGELFF. CDR3 nucleotide sequence: TGTGCCAGCAGTTACTCCGGACCACTAGGCGGGGAGCTGTTTTTT.

This clonotype was picked up a small number of times. The V gene is TRBV27, the J gene TRBJ2-7; D could derive from TRBD1 or TRBD2 (5 bases each). Trimming cost V 7 bases and J 4 bases, with 20 bases left between them. Per germline, CDR1 MNHEY and CDR2 SMNVEV (reference sequence). The CDR3 extends over 15 amino acids. The CDR3 DNA reads TGTGCCAGCATGTGGGGACCTGGACGGATATACGAGCAGTACTTC. It specifies CASMWGPGRIYEQYF.

In its sample, this clonotype was seen a few times. Here the CDR3 DNA reads TGTGCCTGGATCGGTACAGATACGCAGTATTTT. Protein sequence: CAWIGTDTQYF. The genes are TRBV30 and TRBJ2-3, with D unresolved. Germline assignment: CDR1 GTSNPN and CDR2 SVGIG (reference sequence). Between the trimmed V and J ends, which lost 4 bases and 3 bases, there was a span of 5 bases. There are 11 residues in the CDR3.

This clonotype turned up a few times. This chain links TRBV12-3 or TRBV12-4 with TRBJ2-5, with 7 bases identical to TRBD1. The CDR3 is made up of 14 amino acids. After removal of 2 bases from V and 3 bases from J, the junction contained 3 bases not matched to a gene. The CDR3 region is CASSLFGTEETQYF. In DNA, the CDR3 is TGTGCCAGCAGTTTATTCGGGACAGAAGAGACCCAGTACTTC.